The 23 T cell receptor beta chains given below trace back to one sample, sequenced in a study of T cell responses to AZD1222 COVID-19 vaccine. Generated by immunoSEQ multiplex PCR, the TCRdb table keeps only in-frame clones and is missing some. The sample lists more than 100,000 clones, roughly 88% occurring once. The specimen comprised peripheral blood, sampled on day 0 of AZD1222 vaccination. Receptors were obtained from an adult in good health.

This chain joins TRBV27 and TRBJ2-2; no clear D gene. The V end lost 6 bases, the J end lost 7 bases, and 15 bases lay between the germline ends. This CDR3 region has 14 residues. CDR1 is MNHEY, CDR2 SMNVEV, per germline (reference sequence). The CDR3, as DNA: TGTGCCAGCAGGAGGATGGACGATCTCGGGGAGCTGTTTTTT. The encoded protein is CASRRMDDLGELFF.

The rearrangement uses TRBV19 and TRBJ2-1; a possible D gene is TRBD2 (6 bases). Trimming took 3 bases from V and 12 from J, leaving 18 bases between them. This CDR3 comprises 14 residues. CDR1 LNHDA and CDR2 SQIVND come from the germline V gene (reference sequence). The CDR3 here is CASSIGGGRDSQFF. The CDR3 DNA reads as TGTGCCAGTAGTATCGGCGGAGGCAGGGACTCGCAGTTCTTC.

This sequence joins TRBV7-9 and TRBJ1-1; D is uncertain. The germline V gene has CDR1 SEHNR and CDR2 FQNEAQ (reference sequence). V was clipped by 5 bases and J by 4 bases, with 17 bases between them. The CDR3 runs to 15 residues. CDR3: CASSRLITPGTEAFF. The CDR3 region has the DNA TGTGCCAGCAGCCGACTCATTACCCCGGGCACTGAAGCTTTCTTT.

The gene calls are TRBV4-3 and TRBJ2-2; no clear D gene. The V end lost 1 base, the J end lost 0 bases, and 9 bases lay between the germline ends. The CDR3 loop spans 16 amino acids. Germline V gene sequence: CDR1 LGHNA, CDR2 YSLEER. Here the CDR3 DNA reads TGCGCCAGCAGCCAAGGCCCCGGGTCGAACACCGGGGAGCTGTTTTTT. The encoded protein is CASSQGPGSNTGELFF.

This clone appeared a few times. At one end the junction does not follow the germline gene, possibly because of a read error. The chain couples TRBV7-9 to TRBJ2-1; 12 nucleotides agree with TRBD1. CDR1 is SEHNR and CDR2 is FQNEAQ in the germline V gene (reference sequence). The length of the CDR3 is 14 residues. In DNA, the CDR3 is TGTGCCAGCAGCTTCCGGGACAGGGGGCTTTTCGGGATCTTC. This gives the protein CASSFRDRGLFGIF.

The chain carries TRBV19 and TRBJ1-1, with a possible D match to TRBD1 (6 bases). Trimming left V 5 bases short and J 9 bases short, with 19 bases between. Germline assignment: CDR1 LNHDA and CDR2 SQIVND (reference sequence). The CDR3 consists of 14 residues. CDR3: CASSPGTTGAKAFF. As DNA, the CDR3 is TGTGCCAGTAGTCCAGGGACAACCGGCGCTAAAGCTTTCTTT.

As to this clone: The junction does not match germline at one end; this may be a read error. The genes are TRBV2 and TRBJ2-1; 7 nucleotides line up with TRBD2. The CDR3 consists of 13 residues. Germline CDR1 SNHLY, CDR2 FYNNEI. CDR3 DNA sequence: TGTGCCAGCAGTGAAATTGGGGTGCGGGAGTTACTCTTC. Amino acids: CASSEIGVRELLF.

The chain combines TRBV11-2 with TRBJ2-7; D possibly matches TRBD1 or TRBD2 (6 bases each). Germline-derived CDR1 and CDR2 are SGHAT and FQNNGV. CDR3 length: 18 residues. V lost 1 base, J lost 2 bases, and 21 bases lay in between. CDR3 nucleotides: TGTGCCAGCAGCTTAGGAATAGGAGGGCCGGGGGCAGCCTACGAGCAGTACTTC. Encoded protein: CASSLGIGGPGAAYEQYF.

V is TRBV2 and J is TRBJ2-3, with D possibly TRBD1 on 5 matching bases. V lost 2 bases and J lost 4, with 7 bases in between. The germline V gene encodes CDR1 SNHLY and CDR2 FYNNEI. The CDR3 covers 13 residues. DNA of the CDR3: TGTGCCAGCAGTGAACAGGGTTCAGATACGCAGTATTTT. Protein sequence: CASSEQGSDTQYF.

The chain combines TRBV28 with TRBJ1-1, with D possibly matching TRBD1 (5 bases). This CDR3 is 14 amino acids long. Germline CDR1 reads MDHEN; CDR2 reads SYDVKM. Trimming cost V 8 bases and J 2 bases, with 15 bases left between them. This CDR3 is CASQTGNLNTEAFF. The CDR3 DNA is TGTGCCAGCCAAACAGGCAACCTAAACACTGAAGCTTTCTTT.

The chain is built from TRBV3-1 (or the pseudogene TRBV3-2) and TRBJ2-7; 11 bases map to TRBD2. From germline, CDR1 is LGHDT and CDR2 YNNKEL (reference sequence). V trimming: 4 bases; J trimming: 3 bases; junction bases outside the gene matches: 5. The CDR3 runs to 15 residues. The CDR3 DNA reads as TGTGCCAGCAGCCTATCTAGCGGGGGGCGCTACGAGCAGTACTTC. This codes for CASSLSSGGRYEQYF.

The J gene is TRBJ2-1, the V gene TRBV5-5; 7 bases line up with TRBD1. In germline, CDR1 is SGHKS, CDR2 YYEKEE (reference sequence). V dropped 3 bases and J dropped 0; count of bases not matched to a gene: 3. The CDR3 length is 15 residues. The CDR3 DNA reads TGTGCCAGCAGCTCACAGGGGTACTCCTACAATGAGCAGTTCTTC. This translates into CASSSQGYSYNEQFF.

CDR3 amino acids: CASSVVPDSSYEQYF. DNA for the CDR3: TGTGCCAGCAGCGTGGTCCCGGATAGCTCCTACGAGCAGTACTTC. The rearrangement uses TRBV9 and TRBJ2-7; D not resolved. Deletions cut 2 bases from V and 0 bases from J, with 12 bases between. In germline, CDR1 is SGDLS, CDR2 YYNGEE. This CDR3 region has 15 residues.

This chain links TRBV29-1 with TRBJ1-1; D gene unclear. CDR1 is SQVTM, CDR2 ANQGSEA, per germline. The CDR3 covers 12 residues. V was cut by 0 bases and J by 7 bases, with 9 bases left in between. CDR3: CSVEDWGIEAFF. The CDR3 DNA is TGCAGCGTTGAAGATTGGGGAATTGAAGCTTTCTTT.

The chain recombines TRBV15 with TRBJ1-2; D is uncertain. The germline gives CDR1 LNHNV, CDR2 YYDKDF (reference sequence). The V end was cut by 5 bases, the J end by 0 bases, with 10 bases between. This CDR3 contains 14 residues. The CDR3 region is CATSGRVANYGYTF. Written as DNA, the CDR3 is TGTGCCACCAGCGGCAGAGTAGCTAACTATGGCTACACCTTC.

V is TRBV7-3 and J is TRBJ2-5, with 11 bases identical to TRBD1. Germline-derived CDR1 and CDR2 are SGHTA and FQGTGA. The CDR3 covers 20 residues. With 5 bases clipped from V and 2 bases from J, the junction kept 19 bases outside the gene matches. The CDR3 DNA follows: TGTGCCAGCAGCCGTATAACCGGACAGGGGGCGCGGATTAGGCAAGAGACCCAGTACTTC. The encoded protein is CASSRITGQGARIRQETQYF.

The chain joins TRBV14 to TRBJ1-2, with D perhaps TRBD1 (6 bases). Trimming removed 5 bases from V and 7 bases from J, with 14 bases in between. From germline, CDR1 is SGHDN and CDR2 FVKESK. This CDR3 spans 13 amino acids. Here the CDR3 reads CASSKNRVIGYTF. The CDR3 DNA is TGTGCCAGCAGCAAGAACAGGGTAATTGGCTACACCTTC. Full variable domain (missing parts from reference TRBV14 and TRBJ1-2): EAGVTQFPSHSVIEKGQTVTLRCDPISGHDNLYWYRRVMGKEIKFLLHFVKESKQDESGMPNNRFLAERTGGTYSTLKVQPAELEDSGVYFCASSKNRVIGYTFGSGTRLTVV.

The rearrangement links TRBV7-8 to TRBJ1-2; D perhaps matches TRBD1 (6 bases). Germline assignment: CDR1 SGHVS and CDR2 FQNEAQ. Trimming removed 1 base from V and 3 bases from J, with 15 bases in between. This CDR3 region has 16 residues. The CDR3 here is CASSLGGTGLDYGYTF. The CDR3 DNA reads TGTGCCAGCAGCTTAGGAGGAACAGGGCTTGACTATGGCTACACCTTC.

The chain has TRBV25-1 and TRBJ1-3, with D hard to call. Germline values: CDR1 MGHDK, CDR2 SYGVNS. This CDR3 comprises 12 residues. Trimming took off 8 bases at V and 0 bases at J, with 5 bases between the two ends. The CDR3 region has the DNA TGTGCCAGCGCTCCCTCTGGAAACACCATATATTTT. Encoded protein: CASAPSGNTIYF.

The gene calls are TRBV6-6 and TRBJ1-5; no clear D gene. The V end lost 3 bases, the J end lost 1 base, and 7 bases lay between the germline ends. The germline V gene encodes CDR1 MNHNY and CDR2 SVGAGI (reference sequence). CDR3 length equals 14 residues. The CDR3 spells CASSYAVSNQPQHF. CDR3 coding DNA: TGTGCCAGCAGTTATGCGGTCAGCAATCAGCCCCAGCATTTT.

The chain employs TRBV12-3 or TRBV12-4 and TRBJ2-5; D remains unclear. V was clipped by 3 bases and J by 4 bases, with 3 bases between them. This CDR3 has 11 amino acids. CDR3 coding DNA: TGTGCCAGCAGTTTGTCAGAGACCCAGTACTTC. Its protein product is CASSLSETQYF.

The genes are TRBV28 and TRBJ2-7, with 8 positions matching TRBD2. In germline, CDR1 is MDHEN, CDR2 SYDVKM. This CDR3 has 16 residues. Germline trimming cut 1 base from V and 5 bases from J; bases unmatched to any gene: 10. The CDR3 loop reads CASSLYSLAARDEQYF. As DNA, the CDR3 is TGTGCCAGCAGTTTATATTCACTAGCGGCCCGGGACGAGCAGTACTTC.

The chain employs TRBV2 and TRBJ2-7; D is possibly TRBD1 (5 bases). The germline gives CDR1 SNHLY, CDR2 FYNNEI. CDR3 length: 12 residues. Trimming removed 8 bases at V and 5 bases at J, with 13 bases between. This chain's CDR3 is CASLGEPNEQYF. The CDR3 nucleotides are TGTGCCAGCTTAGGGGAACCGAACGAGCAGTACTTC.